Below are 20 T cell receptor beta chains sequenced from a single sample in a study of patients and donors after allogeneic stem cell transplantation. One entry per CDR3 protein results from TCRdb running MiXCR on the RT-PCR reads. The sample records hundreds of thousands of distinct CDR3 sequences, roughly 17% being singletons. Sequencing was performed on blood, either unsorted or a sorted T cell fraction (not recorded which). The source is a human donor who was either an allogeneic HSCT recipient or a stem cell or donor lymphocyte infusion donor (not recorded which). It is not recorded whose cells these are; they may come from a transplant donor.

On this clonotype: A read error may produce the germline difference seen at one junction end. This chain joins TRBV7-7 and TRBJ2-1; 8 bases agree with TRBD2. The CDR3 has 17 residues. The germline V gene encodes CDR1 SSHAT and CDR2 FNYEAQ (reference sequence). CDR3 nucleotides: TGTGCTAGCAGCTTAGCCGGGGGGGTGAGCTCCTACAATGAGCAGTTCTTC. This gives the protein CASSLAGGVSSYNEQFF.

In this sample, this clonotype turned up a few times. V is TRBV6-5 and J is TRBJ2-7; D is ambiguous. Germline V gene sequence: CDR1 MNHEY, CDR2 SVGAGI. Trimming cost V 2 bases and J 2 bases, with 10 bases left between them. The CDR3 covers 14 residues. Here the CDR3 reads CASSYGWAAYEQYF. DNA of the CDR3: TGTGCCAGCAGTTACGGTTGGGCAGCCTACGAGCAGTACTTC.

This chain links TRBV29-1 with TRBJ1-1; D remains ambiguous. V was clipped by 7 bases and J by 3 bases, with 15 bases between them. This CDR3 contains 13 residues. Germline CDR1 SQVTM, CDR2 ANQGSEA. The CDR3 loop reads CSEKRGQHTEAFF. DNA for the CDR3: TGCAGCGAGAAGCGTGGGCAGCACACTGAAGCTTTCTTT.

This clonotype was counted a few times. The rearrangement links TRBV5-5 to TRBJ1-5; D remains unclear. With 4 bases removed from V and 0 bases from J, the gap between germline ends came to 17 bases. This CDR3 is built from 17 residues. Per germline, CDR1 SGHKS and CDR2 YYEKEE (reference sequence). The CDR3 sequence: CASSPRDSKYSNQPQHF. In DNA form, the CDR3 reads TGTGCCAGCAGCCCCCGAGACTCCAAATATAGCAATCAGCCCCAGCATTTT.

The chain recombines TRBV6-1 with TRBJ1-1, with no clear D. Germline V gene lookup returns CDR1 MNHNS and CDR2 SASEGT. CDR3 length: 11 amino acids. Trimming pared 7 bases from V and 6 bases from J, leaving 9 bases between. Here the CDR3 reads CASKRVAEAFF. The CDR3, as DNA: TGTGCCAGCAAGCGGGTAGCTGAAGCTTTCTTT.

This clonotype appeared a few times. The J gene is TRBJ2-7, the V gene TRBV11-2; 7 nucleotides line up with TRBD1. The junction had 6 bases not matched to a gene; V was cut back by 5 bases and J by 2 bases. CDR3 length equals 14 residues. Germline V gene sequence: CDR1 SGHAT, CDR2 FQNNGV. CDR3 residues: CASSLGTVAYEQYF. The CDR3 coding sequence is TGTGCCAGCAGCCTCGGGACAGTCGCCTACGAGCAGTACTTC.

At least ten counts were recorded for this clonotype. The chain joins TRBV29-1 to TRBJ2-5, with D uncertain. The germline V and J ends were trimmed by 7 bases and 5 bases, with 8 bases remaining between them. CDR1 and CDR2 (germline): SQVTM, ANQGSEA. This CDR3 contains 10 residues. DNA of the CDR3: TGCAGCGCTTTACTCGAGACCCAGTACTTC. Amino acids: CSALLETQYF.

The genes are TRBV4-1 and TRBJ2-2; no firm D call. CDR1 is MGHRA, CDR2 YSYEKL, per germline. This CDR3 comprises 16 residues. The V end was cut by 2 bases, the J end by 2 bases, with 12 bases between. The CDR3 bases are TGCGCCAGCAGCCAAAACCACTTCGCTAACACCGGGGAGCTGTTTTTT. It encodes CASSQNHFANTGELFF.

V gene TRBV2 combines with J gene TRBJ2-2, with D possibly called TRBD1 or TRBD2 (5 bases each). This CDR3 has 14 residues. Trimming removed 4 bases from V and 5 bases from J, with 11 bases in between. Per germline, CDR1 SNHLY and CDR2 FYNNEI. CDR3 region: CASSVEGKTGELFF. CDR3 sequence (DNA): TGTGCCAGCAGTGTTGAGGGGAAGACCGGGGAGCTGTTTTTT.

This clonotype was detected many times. In DNA, the CDR3 is TGTGCCAGCTCGGGACTAGCGGGAAACGAGCAGTACTTC. As protein: CASSGLAGNEQYF. V and J are TRBV6-1 and TRBJ2-7, with TRBD2 identical over 13 bases. The CDR3 totals 13 residues. Germline CDR1 and CDR2: MNHNS and SASEGT. The trim removed 8 bases at V and 5 bases at J, leaving 3 bases unmatched.

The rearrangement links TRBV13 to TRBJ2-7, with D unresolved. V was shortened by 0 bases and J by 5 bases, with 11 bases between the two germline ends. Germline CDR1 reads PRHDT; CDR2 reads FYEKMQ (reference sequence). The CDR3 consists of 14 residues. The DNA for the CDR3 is TGTGCCAGCAGCTTAGGCGGCAGTATCGACGAGCAGTACTTC. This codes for CASSLGGSIDEQYF.

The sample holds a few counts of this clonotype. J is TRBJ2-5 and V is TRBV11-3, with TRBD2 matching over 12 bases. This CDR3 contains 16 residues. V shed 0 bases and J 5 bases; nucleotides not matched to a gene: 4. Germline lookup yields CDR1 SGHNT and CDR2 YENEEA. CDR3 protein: CASSLDRTSGAETQYF. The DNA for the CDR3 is TGTGCCAGCAGCTTAGATCGGACTAGCGGGGCGGAGACCCAGTACTTC.

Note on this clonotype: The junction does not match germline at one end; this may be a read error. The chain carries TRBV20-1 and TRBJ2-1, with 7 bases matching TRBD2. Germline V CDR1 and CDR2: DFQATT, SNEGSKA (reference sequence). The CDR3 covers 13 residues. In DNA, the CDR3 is TGCTGTGCTATTTCGCGGGAGCGGGGTGAGCAGTTCTTC. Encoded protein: CCAISRERGEQFF.

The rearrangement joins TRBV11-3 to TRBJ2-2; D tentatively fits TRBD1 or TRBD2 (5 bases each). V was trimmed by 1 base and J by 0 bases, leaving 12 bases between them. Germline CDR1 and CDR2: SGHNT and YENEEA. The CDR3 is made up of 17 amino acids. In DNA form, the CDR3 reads TGTGCCAGCAGCTTAGTAGCCGGGACCCCGAACACCGGGGAGCTGTTTTTT. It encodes CASSLVAGTPNTGELFF.

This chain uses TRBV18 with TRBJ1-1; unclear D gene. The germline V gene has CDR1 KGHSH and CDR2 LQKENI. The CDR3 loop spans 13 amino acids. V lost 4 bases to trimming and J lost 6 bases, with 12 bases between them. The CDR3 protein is CASSRILDAEAFF. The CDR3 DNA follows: TGTGCCAGCTCACGGATTCTGGACGCTGAAGCTTTCTTT.

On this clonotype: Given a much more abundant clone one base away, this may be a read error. CDR3: CSASGRTDTQYF. CDR3 coding DNA: TGCAGTGCTAGCGGGCGCACAGATACGCAGTATTTT. The chain uses TRBV20-1 and TRBJ2-3; D is uncertain. The CDR3 is 12 residues long. Trimming removed 3 bases from V and 1 base from J, with 5 bases in between. Germline V lookup: CDR1 DFQATT, CDR2 SNEGSKA (reference sequence).

CDR3 DNA sequence: TGTGCCAGCAAAGCGAACACTGAAGCTTTCTTT. It encodes CASKANTEAFF. The chain is built from TRBV6-5 and TRBJ1-1; D ambiguous. The CDR3 runs 11 residues. V lost 7 bases to trimming and J lost 1 base, with 4 bases between them. Germline CDR1 MNHEY, CDR2 SVGAGI.

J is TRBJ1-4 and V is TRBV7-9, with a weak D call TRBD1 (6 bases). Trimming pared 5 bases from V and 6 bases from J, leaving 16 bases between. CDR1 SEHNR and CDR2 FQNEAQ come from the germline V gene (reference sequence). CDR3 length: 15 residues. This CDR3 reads CASSPPGGGDEKLFF. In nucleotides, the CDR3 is TGTGCCAGCAGCCCCCCCGGGGGCGGGGATGAAAAACTGTTTTTT.

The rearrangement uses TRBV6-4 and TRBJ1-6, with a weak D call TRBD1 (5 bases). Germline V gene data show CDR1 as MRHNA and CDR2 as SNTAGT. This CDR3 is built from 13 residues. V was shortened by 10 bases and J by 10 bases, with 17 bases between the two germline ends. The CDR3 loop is CATGQEVGSPLHF. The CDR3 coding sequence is TGTGCCACCGGACAAGAAGTGGGGTCACCCCTCCACTTT.

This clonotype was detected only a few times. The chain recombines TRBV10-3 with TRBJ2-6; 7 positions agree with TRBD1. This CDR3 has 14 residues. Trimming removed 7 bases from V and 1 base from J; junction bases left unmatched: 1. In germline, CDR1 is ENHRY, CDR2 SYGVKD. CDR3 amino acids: CAIMTGSGANVLTF. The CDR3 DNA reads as TGTGCCATCATGACAGGGTCTGGGGCCAACGTCCTGACTTTC.